This T cell receptor (beta chain) was recorded in a study of blood T cell repertoires in COVID-19. Overall study context: COVID-19 samples from acute and convalescent phases originated in the United States, Italy and Spain. Sources were T cells, B-cell-depleted T cells, or PBMCs; the material itself was cDNA or gDNA.

Authors' processing steps: Cell counts per sample came from amplifying reference gene primers. Produced via immunoSEQ multiplex PCR; TCRdb's table is partial and in-frame only. Clone size and the V and J calls come from that table; the DNA yielded D and trimming. The sample records about 190,000 clones, roughly 90% being singletons. The germline CDR1 and CDR2 sequences are SGHAT and FQNNGV. The ends were cut back, 3 bases at V and 7 bases at J, with 27 bases in the middle. The CDR3 runs to 18 residues. The source of this sequence is a man aged 45-60 years with acute or convalescent COVID-19. The chain links TRBV11-2 to TRBJ2-5, with TRBD2 as a possible D gene (5 bases). The sample comprised peripheral blood. The CDR3 loop is CASSFYARLTPGGGTQYF. The CDR3 region has the DNA TGTGCCAGCAGCTTTTATGCGAGGCTTACACCGGGTGGAGGGACCCAGTACTTC.